This entry is about one T cell receptor beta chain. Antigen specificity is unknown. This record comes from a study of shared clonotypes between healthy human individuals. Clones were sequenced by immunoSEQ multiplex PCR, and TCRdb holds only the in-frame ones, with some missing. The sample consists of millions of clones, just under 95% of them appearing once. Study conclusions and caveats: Naive CD4 clonotype sharing across a handful of donors was 4% to 5.5%. The small donor group covered limited genetic and exposure diversity.

Germline V lookup: CDR1 SGHTA, CDR2 FQGNSA. V shed 5 bases and J 7 bases; nucleotides not matched to a gene: 10. This CDR3 is 15 amino acids long. Naive CD8 populations comprised CD45RO-negative cells positively selected for CCR7, excluding terminally differentiated effector memory CD45RA+ cells. The specimen sequenced was naive CD8+ T cells sorted from blood. The J gene is TRBJ2-1, the V gene TRBV7-2; 8 nucleotides line up with TRBD2. The TCR sequence derives from a man aged 18 to 29 in good health. In nucleotides, the CDR3 is TGTGCCAGCAGCATTAGCGGGGCCGTCTCGAATGAGCAGTTCTTC. Protein product: CASSISGAVSNEQFF.